The next 20 T cell receptor beta chains were all read from a single sample in a study of T cell changes during pregnancy in multiple sclerosis. The table came from immunoSEQ multiplex PCR; TCRdb's copy has only in-frame clones and leaves some out. This table holds roughly 80,000 clones, approximately 92% found once. The specimen comprised peripheral blood, sampled in the first trimester of pregnancy. The receptors were sampled from a female donor with multiple sclerosis, enrolled in a pregnancy study.

The V and J genes are TRBV7-2 and TRBJ1-2; 8 bases match TRBD1. Trimming at V came to 5 bases and at J to 6 bases, leaving 5 bases not matched to a gene. Germline lookup yields CDR1 SGHTA and CDR2 FQGNSA. This CDR3 has 13 residues. The CDR3 reads CASSPWTGNGYTF. CDR3 DNA sequence: TGTGCCAGCAGCCCTTGGACAGGGAATGGCTACACCTTC. Variable domain in full (rest from reference TRBV7-2 and TRBJ1-2): GAGVSQSPSNKVTEKGKDVELRCDPISGHTALYWYRQSLGQGLEFLIYFQGNSAPDKSGLPSDRFSAERTGGSVSTLTIQRTQQEDSAVYLCASSPWTGNGYTFGSGTRLTVV.

This clone was recorded once. The chain carries TRBV4-1 and TRBJ1-2; D ambiguous. Germline-derived CDR1 and CDR2 are MGHRA and YSYEKL. The CDR3 extends over 13 amino acids. V lost 5 bases to trimming and J lost 5 bases, with 12 bases between them. The CDR3 sequence is CASSSTAVYGYTF. The CDR3, as DNA: TGCGCCAGCAGCTCGACGGCGGTGTATGGCTACACCTTC.

The CDR3 nucleotides read TGTGCCAGCAGCTTGGACAGGGGAGGCTACGAGCAGTACTTC. It yields the protein CASSLDRGGYEQYF. V usage is TRBV5-4 and J usage is TRBJ2-7; the D gene is possibly TRBD1 (7 bases). The germline V and J ends were trimmed by 0 bases and 3 bases, with 10 bases remaining between them. CDR1 and CDR2 from the germline V gene are SGHNT and YYREEE (reference sequence). The CDR3 runs to 14 residues.

The chain uses TRBV28 and TRBJ2-7, with 10 nucleotides matching TRBD2. The J segment lost 1 base and the V segment lost 3 bases, leaving 9 bases of the junction unmatched. The CDR3 runs 17 residues. Germline V gives CDR1 MDHEN, CDR2 SYDVKM. Here the CDR3 DNA reads TGTGCCAGCAGTTTCTCAAGCGGGACTAGCGTTTCCTACGAGCAGTACTTC. Translation gives CASSFSSGTSVSYEQYF.

The chain is built from TRBV27 and TRBJ2-5, with D possibly TRBD1 on 6 matching bases. The germline V gene has CDR1 MNHEY and CDR2 SMNVEV (reference sequence). Trimming removed 0 bases from V and 5 bases from J, with 16 bases in between. This CDR3 has 16 residues. This CDR3 is CASSLSPQGYGETQYF. In DNA form, the CDR3 reads TGTGCCAGCAGTTTATCCCCACAGGGATACGGGGAGACCCAGTACTTC.

The genes are TRBV19 and TRBJ2-6; D might be TRBD1 (6 bases). CDR1 LNHDA and CDR2 SQIVND come from the germline V gene (reference sequence). This CDR3 comprises 16 residues. Trimming cost V 5 bases and J 0 bases, with 11 bases left between them. CDR3 region: CASSSQGGSGANVLTF. The CDR3 DNA reads as TGTGCCAGTAGTTCCCAAGGGGGCTCTGGGGCCAACGTCCTGACTTTC.

V and J are TRBV7-2 and TRBJ1-6, with TRBD1 matching 7 bases. V lost 5 bases, J lost 6 bases, and 10 bases stayed unmatched. Germline V lookup: CDR1 SGHTA, CDR2 FQGNSA. The CDR3 has 16 residues. The DNA for the CDR3 is TGTGCCAGCAGCACCAGACAGGGCGAACCTAATTCACCCCTCCACTTT. It codes for CASSTRQGEPNSPLHF.

In its sample, this clone was seen once. This rearrangement joins TRBV7-9 to TRBJ2-7, with D perhaps matching TRBD1 (6 bases). The germline gives CDR1 SEHNR, CDR2 FQNEAQ (reference sequence). V lost 0 bases and J lost 5, with 11 bases in between. CDR3 length: 14 amino acids. The CDR3: CASSLATGKHEQYF. The CDR3 DNA sequence: TGTGCCAGCAGCTTAGCTACAGGGAAGCACGAGCAGTACTTC.

V is TRBV7-8 and J is TRBJ1-1; 7 nucleotides align to TRBD1. The V gene end was trimmed by 0 bases and the J gene end by 10 bases; junction bases not matched to a gene: 11. The germline CDR1 and CDR2 sequences are SGHVS and FQNEAQ. This CDR3 is built from 15 residues. In DNA, the CDR3 is TGTGCCAGCAGCTTAGCCCCGGGACAGTCTATTTTAGCTTTCTTT. Its protein is CASSLAPGQSILAFF.

The J gene is TRBJ1-2, the V gene TRBV6-1, with 9 bases identical to TRBD1. The CDR3 runs to 13 residues. Trimming took 7 bases from V and 6 from J; bases not matched to a gene: 6. Germline V gives CDR1 MNHNS, CDR2 SASEGT. Here the CDR3 reads CASKTGGRNGYTF. CDR3 nucleotides: TGTGCCAGCAAAACAGGGGGCAGGAATGGCTACACCTTC.

The CDR3 loop is CASSGNYEQYF. In DNA form, the CDR3 reads TGTGCCAGCAGTGGCAATTACGAGCAGTACTTC. This rearrangement joins TRBV6-6 to TRBJ2-7; D gene uncertain. Germline V gene data show CDR1 as MNHNY and CDR2 as SVGAGI (reference sequence). The CDR3 extends over 11 amino acids. V dropped 5 bases and J dropped 4 bases, with 6 bases sitting between them.

The genes are TRBV12-5 and TRBJ1-4; TRBD1 matches at 7 bases. CDR3 length equals 16 residues. V was clipped by 5 bases and J by 3 bases; unmatched bases: 9. Germline-derived CDR1 and CDR2 are LGHNT and FRNRAP. The CDR3 is CASGHPEGGPNEKLFF. CDR3 sequence (DNA): TGTGCTAGTGGTCACCCAGAAGGGGGCCCTAATGAAAAACTGTTTTTT.

CDR3 DNA sequence: TGTGCCAGCAGTGAGACAGCCCCTTACAATGAGCAGTTCTTC. This sequence encodes CASSETAPYNEQFF. The chain combines TRBV2 with TRBJ2-1; D might be TRBD1 (5 bases). The CDR3 contains 14 residues. CDR1 is SNHLY and CDR2 is FYNNEI in the germline V gene. Deletions cut 3 bases from V and 4 bases from J, with 10 bases between.

The rearrangement uses TRBV5-1 and TRBJ2-7, with D possibly being TRBD1 (5 bases). V was pared by 2 bases and J by 3 bases, with 12 bases between. Germline values: CDR1 SGHRS, CDR2 YFSETQ. This CDR3 is built from 14 residues. CDR3 residues: CASSFSQGSYEQYF. In nucleotides, the CDR3 is TGCGCCAGCAGCTTTAGCCAGGGAAGCTACGAGCAGTACTTC.

The chain couples TRBV7-2 to TRBJ2-3; the D gene is possibly TRBD2 (7 bases). The CDR3 runs to 15 residues. Germline values: CDR1 SGHTA, CDR2 FQGNSA. V was clipped by 1 base and J by 6 bases, with 14 bases between them. The CDR3 region has the DNA TGTGCCAGCAGCTTAGGAGGGGGGGCTGGTGATACGCAGTATTTT. As protein: CASSLGGGAGDTQYF.

Turning to this clone: Other nucleotide sequences in the sample specify the same CDR3. The chain links TRBV7-6 to TRBJ1-4, with TRBD1 as a possible D gene (5 bases). Trimming took 6 bases from V and 4 from J, leaving 15 bases between them. The germline gives CDR1 SGHVS, CDR2 FNYEAQ. The CDR3 contains 15 residues. CDR3 nucleotide sequence: TGTGCCAGCAGTCCAGGGCCGCAGAATAATGAAAAACTGTTTTTT. It specifies CASSPGPQNNEKLFF.

The J gene is TRBJ2-7, the V gene TRBV11-2; TRBD2 matches at 7 bases. Germline V gene data show CDR1 as SGHAT and CDR2 as FQNNGV. CDR3 length: 16 residues. V dropped 5 bases and J dropped 5; count of bases not matched to a gene: 15. CDR3 protein: CASSQLGEGDGNEQYF. The CDR3 nucleotides read TGTGCCAGCAGCCAATTAGGGGAGGGAGACGGCAACGAGCAGTACTTC. Combining the CDR3 with reference TRBV11-2 and TRBJ2-7 gives the whole variable domain EAGVAQSPRYKIIEKRQSVAFWCNPISGHATLYWYQQILGQGPKLLIQFQNNGVVDDSQLPKDRFSAERLKGVDSTLKIQPAKLEDSAVYLCASSQLGEGDGNEQYFGPGTRLTVT.

The chain couples TRBV19 to TRBJ1-5, with D unclear. V was trimmed by 5 bases and J by 7 bases, leaving 15 bases between them. This CDR3 spans 14 amino acids. Germline CDR1 is LNHDA and CDR2 is SQIVND (reference sequence). The CDR3 reads CASSPSGSGQPQHF. The CDR3 nucleotides are TGTGCCAGTAGTCCCTCTGGGAGTGGGCAGCCCCAGCATTTT. The whole variable domain, filled in from reference TRBV19 and TRBJ1-5, reads DGGITQSPKYLFRKEGQNVTLSCEQNLNHDAMYWYRQDPGQGLRLIYYSQIVNDFQKGDIAEGYSVSREKKESFPLTVTSAQKNPTAFYLCASSPSGSGQPQHFGDGTRLSIL.

The V gene is TRBV7-9, the J gene TRBJ1-4; TRBD1 matches at 8 bases. The V gene's germline CDR1 is SEHNR and CDR2 FQNEAQ (reference sequence). The CDR3 is 15 residues long. The V gene end was trimmed by 4 bases and the J gene end by 7 bases; junction bases not matched to a gene: 8. The chain's CDR3 is CASSYPTGDSEKLFF. CDR3 coding DNA: TGTGCCAGCAGCTATCCGACAGGGGATAGTGAAAAACTGTTTTTT.

The V gene is TRBV10-3, the J gene TRBJ1-2, with TRBD1 matching over 8 bases. The CDR3 is made up of 15 amino acids. The germline V gene has CDR1 ENHRY and CDR2 SYGVKD. The V gene end was trimmed by 7 bases and the J gene end by 2 bases; junction bases not matched to a gene: 9. CDR3 residues: CAITHGTGLNYGYTF. The CDR3 DNA reads as TGTGCCATCACTCACGGGACAGGCCTAAACTATGGCTACACCTTC.